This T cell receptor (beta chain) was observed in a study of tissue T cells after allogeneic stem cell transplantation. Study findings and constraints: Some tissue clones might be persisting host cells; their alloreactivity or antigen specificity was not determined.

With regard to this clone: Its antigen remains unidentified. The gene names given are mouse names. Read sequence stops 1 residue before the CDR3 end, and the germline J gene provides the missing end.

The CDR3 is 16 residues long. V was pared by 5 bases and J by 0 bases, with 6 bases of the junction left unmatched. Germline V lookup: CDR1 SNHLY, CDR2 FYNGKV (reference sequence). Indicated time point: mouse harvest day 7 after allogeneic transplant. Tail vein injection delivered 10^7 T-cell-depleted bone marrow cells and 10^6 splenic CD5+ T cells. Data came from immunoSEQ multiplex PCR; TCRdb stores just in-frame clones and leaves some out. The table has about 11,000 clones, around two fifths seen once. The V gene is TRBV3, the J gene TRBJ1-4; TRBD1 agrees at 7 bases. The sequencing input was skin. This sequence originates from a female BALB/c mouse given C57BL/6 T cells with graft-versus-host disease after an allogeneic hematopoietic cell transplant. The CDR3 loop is CASSRRDRISNERLFF. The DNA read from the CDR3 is TGTGCCAGCAGCCGCCGGGACAGAATTTCCAACGAAAGATTATTT.